One T cell receptor beta chain is described in this entry. Living in 20 to 30 US areas, the participants were between about 18 and 100 years of age. Two negative PCRs, clearance, or symptom resolution characterized the recovered Cohort 3 donors. The data were produced by immunoSEQ multiplex PCR, yet TCRdb's version contains in-frame clones alone and is incomplete. The table lists a few hundred thousand clones, 80% to 95% of them singletons. The sample comes from a study of blood T cell repertoires in COVID-19. Study-level information: Specimens from acute and convalescent COVID-19 originated in the United States, Italy and Spain. PBMCs, B-cell-depleted T cells, or T cells provided the cDNA or gDNA that made up the material.

Trimming shortened V by 4 bases and J by 5 bases, and 9 bases separated the two germline ends. Germline V gives CDR1 LGHDT, CDR2 YNNKEL (reference sequence). The CDR3 is made up of 13 amino acids. This chain joins TRBV3-1 (or the pseudogene TRBV3-2) and TRBJ1-5; no clear D. The TCR originated in a man between 18 and 29 years old who had recovered from COVID-19. The sample taken for sequencing was PBMCs or T cells enriched from blood (not recorded which). CDR3: CASSLSVDQPQHF. The DNA of the CDR3 is TGTGCCAGCAGCCTGTCAGTGGATCAGCCCCAGCATTTT.